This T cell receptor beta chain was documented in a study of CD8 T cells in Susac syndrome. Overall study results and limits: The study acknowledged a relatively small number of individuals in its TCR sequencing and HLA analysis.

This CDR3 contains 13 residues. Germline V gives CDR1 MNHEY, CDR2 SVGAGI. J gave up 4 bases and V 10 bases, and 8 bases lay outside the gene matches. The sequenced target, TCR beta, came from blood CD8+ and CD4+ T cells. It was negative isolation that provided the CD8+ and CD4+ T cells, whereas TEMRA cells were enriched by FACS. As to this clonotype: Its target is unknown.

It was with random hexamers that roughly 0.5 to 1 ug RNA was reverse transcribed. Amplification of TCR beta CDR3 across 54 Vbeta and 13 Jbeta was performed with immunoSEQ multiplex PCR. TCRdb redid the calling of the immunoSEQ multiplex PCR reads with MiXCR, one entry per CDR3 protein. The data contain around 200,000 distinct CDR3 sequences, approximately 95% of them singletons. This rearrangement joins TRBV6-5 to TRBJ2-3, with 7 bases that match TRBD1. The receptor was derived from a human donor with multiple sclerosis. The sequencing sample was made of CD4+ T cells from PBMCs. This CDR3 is CATHRGPPDTQYF. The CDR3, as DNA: TGTGCCACCCACAGGGGCCCCCCAGATACGCAGTATTTT.